This T cell receptor beta chain was documented in a study of T cells in Graves' hyperthyroidism and ophthalmopathy (dated by TCRdb to between 2018 and 2021). Some background on the complete study: Peripheral blood was sampled at the time of initial diagnosis, prior to any treatment. To identify TCR V-J signatures that set the groups apart, the researchers used a discovery cohort of 100 patients, made up of some 41 with Graves' ophthalmopathy and around 58 with stable Graves' hyperthyroidism. Whether ophthalmopathy could be predicted prospectively was tested in an independent validation cohort made up of under 20 hyperthyroidism patients plus 17 patients who later progressed to ophthalmopathy. The 100 discovery patients were divided at random into training and test sets in a 7:3 ratio. Thyroid tissue and blood T-cell repertoires from six or seven Graves' hyperthyroidism patients were also compared in the study. After blood sampling, hyperthyroidism patients were treated with methimazole at a starting dose of 30 mg daily, and ophthalmopathy patients were treated with high-dose intravenous methylprednisolone. The paper describes TCR Vbeta CDR3 sequencing of 135 peripheral blood samples, made up of 43 ophthalmopathy patients, over 70 hyperthyroidism patients and around 17 progressor patients.

V lost 0 bases and J lost 2 bases; the stretch between them is 11 bases long. Counted from cysteine to phenylalanine, this CDR3 has 15 amino acids. The kept DNA is CDR3 alone, 45 bases in frame from the first base. The germline V gene gives CDR1 as SGHTA and CDR2 as FQGTGA. Here is what the overall study found, with its caveats: In validation, the model predicted progression to ophthalmopathy with just under 71% sensitivity and approximately 78% specificity, a median of around 6.6 months before onset. Most expanded thyroid clonotypes (frequency above 0.001) were also detected in blood, a finding suggesting that blood repertoires may reflect thyroid immune responses. Sample size was not statistically predetermined, and investigators were not blinded to group allocation. Ophthalmopathy was separated from stable hyperthyroidism by a 13 V-J signature model, with around 90% sensitivity and approximately 81% specificity obtained in cross-validation and 80%/75% obtained in testing.

This clonotype has at least ten counts. The antigen this receptor binds is unknown. No base-level quality is on record; no much larger clone is a single base apart. The TCR beta CDR3 regions were amplified from RNA transcripts. A first-round RT-PCR of the TCR CDR3 used the HTBI primer set with the Qiagen OneStep RT-PCR kit. Libraries were constructed in a second round of multiplex PCR, after which size selection and purification were carried out. Sequencing of the libraries was done on an Illumina HiSeq2000 using paired-end 100 bp reads. On the study's bioinformatics: SOAPnuke was used to process the raw data, with reads discarded if the reads contained adapters or uncalled bases, had a mean Phred below 15, or lacked an exact constant-primer or identifier match. COPE v1.2.5 was used to merge the high-quality paired reads, and each unique nucleotide sequence was defined as a clonotype. MiTCR v1.1 was used to align clonotypes to the IMGT TRBV, TRBD and TRBJ reference segments. The analysis included only V-J combinations with a frequency above 0.0001, which together covered around 99% of the repertoires. The TCS score was defined as F50 (clonal expansion) divided by E x V (chaos), with BLOSUM62-based TCRdist calculated between CDR3 peptides within each V-J. Welch's t-statistics and random forest reduced some 510 V-J features to roughly 13, which were used in a naive Bayes classifier (R e1071). TCRdb reprocessing: public reads trimmed at Q25 with fastp, clones called with MiXCR, in-frame beta chains kept. Entries that share a CDR3 protein sequence are merged under the most common genes and DNA. Clone size and V and J calls follow TCRdb, not the original study. A total of hundreds of thousands of distinct CDR3 sequences appear in this sample, approximately 13% of them only once. The ten largest clones add up to around 5.4% of the sample.

Hyperthyroidism patients were newly diagnosed, with disease duration under 2 months, and aged 18 to 65 years. The study excluded patients with uncontrolled infections, other autoimmune diseases, pregnancy or lactation. Clinical symptoms, serum thyroxine and TRAb, thyroid ultrasound, and orbital computed tomography formed the basis for the diagnoses. For progressor patients, blood was drawn at the first diagnosis of hyperthyroidism, before any ophthalmopathy symptoms had appeared. PBMCs were separated from over 9 ml of fresh peripheral blood using Ficoll-Paque density gradient centrifugation. Progressor patients were first diagnosed with Graves' hyperthyroidism and then developed ophthalmopathy during follow-up. Total RNA was extracted using Trizol reagent, and RNA quality was assessed on an Agilent 2100 Bioanalyzer.

The sample was blood. This receptor chain uses TRBV7-3 and TRBJ2-7, with the D gene not confidently named. This TCR was sampled from a woman aged 25 to 39 with Graves' hyperthyroidism that later progressed to Graves' ophthalmopathy. The CDR3 region reads CASSLTAGGAYEQYF. The DNA sequence follows: TGTGCCAGCAGCTTAACGGCCGGTGGGGCCTACGAGCAGTACTTC.